The T cell receptor (beta chain) described here comes from a study of spatial heterogeneity in lung cancer. MiXCR was run by TCRdb on the 5' RACE reads, yielding one entry per CDR3 protein. This sample yields just under 95,000 distinct CDR3 sequences, of which over 9.5% are seen a single time; approximately 39% belongs to the top ten. This clonotype showed up just a few times. As for time point: sample taken at primary tumor resection. The study sequenced unsorted whole RNA from tumor, nontumor lung or frozen PBMC. Donors were fewer than 90 untreated early-stage non-small cell lung cancer patients. The V gene lost 3 bases and the J gene lost 3 bases, with 6 bases spanning the gap. Germline V lookup: CDR1 SGHVS, CDR2 FNYEAQ. The length of the CDR3 is 14 residues.

This material consisted of PBMCs, taken at surgery. This TCR derives from a male donor with early-stage non-small cell lung cancer. The rearrangement joins TRBV7-6 to TRBJ2-6, with D perhaps TRBD2 (5 bases). CDR3 residues: CASSLEVGANVLTF. CDR3 in DNA: TGTGCCAGCAGCTTGGAGGTTGGGGCCAACGTCCTGACTTTC. The full variable domain, rest sourced from reference TRBV7-6 and TRBJ2-6, is GAGVSQSPRYKVTKRGQDVALRCDPISGHVSLYWYRQALGQGPEFLTYFNYEAQQDKSGLPNDRFSAERPEGSISTLTIQRTEQRDSAMYRCASSLEVGANVLTFGAGSRLTVL.